The T cell receptor beta chain under discussion was sequenced for a study of blood T cell repertoires in COVID-19 (dated by TCRdb to 2018 to 2021). About the investigation overall: Samples from collaborators originated in the United States, Italy and Spain and spanned both the acute and convalescent phases of COVID-19. Where available, HLA class I and class II types were obtained from metadata supplied by the sample provider rather than from assay-based typing. The material from the prospective study consisted of cDNA or gDNA derived from T cells, B-cell-depleted T cells, or PBMCs. Samples were obtained from the ongoing ImmuneRACE study (first 160 participants) and from 1,254 subjects provided by 6 global collaborators. Deeply sampled blood TCRbeta repertoires from subjects exposed to, actively infected with, or recovered from COVID-19 were included in the dataset. The sample metadata nearly always contained a de-identified subject ID, COVID-19 status, age in years and sex. The repertoires were released in a freely available public database intended as a resource for research on the immune response to SARS-CoV-2. The investigation overall reported the following: Clinical and demographic metadata were provided uncurated, with the amount varying by source and participant.

Comments on this clone: Its antigen remains undetermined. No much larger clonotype is one base removed from it; base qualities were not supplied.

Based on the germline V gene, the CDR1 and CDR2 sequences are MNHEY and SVGAGI. Trimming removed 8 bases from V and 3 bases from J, leaving 11 bases between the germline ends. The CDR3 sequence holds 13 residues, the cysteine and phenylalanine included. Left in the record is the CDR3 DNA by itself, 39 bases read in frame from the first base. The collaborating institutions used their own protocols to collect whole blood in K2EDTA tubes. Collaborator samples were shipped for TCRbeta analysis as frozen whole blood, isolated PBMCs, or DNA extracted from either sample type. The immunoSEQ Assay, a bias-controlled multiplex PCR, was used to amplify TCRbeta CDR3 regions from genomic DNA. The original pipeline was this. The number of nucleated cells in each sample was estimated from the amplification of reference gene primers within the assay. To quantify the absolute abundance of each unique TCRbeta CDR3 rearrangement, sequence reads were collapsed and filtered. For each sample, productive Simpson clonality was calculated by taking the square root of Simpson's diversity index across productive rearrangements. Imported from immuneACCESS, the table was reduced by TCRdb to in-frame sequences with V and J called. These copies leave out some clones; in studies compared against another copy, an unresolved V gene accounts for under half, and the cause of the remainder is not known. Clone size and the V and J calls come from that table; the DNA yielded D and trimming. Across this sample there are 290,000 or so clones, with approximately 86% seen only once. Over 1% of the sample lies in the top ten.

Material for sequencing was peripheral blood. This sequence was found in a man between 65 and 85 years old with acute or convalescent COVID-19. The chain was built from TRBV6-5 and TRBJ2-1; TRBD2 is possibly the D segment (5 matching bases). The bases read TGTGCCAGCGCCACCCGGGACTACAATGAGCAGTTCTTC. Its product reads: CASATRDYNEQFF.